This T cell receptor (beta chain) was sequenced for a study of blood T cell repertoires in COVID-19. Study context: Sites across the United States, Italy and Spain contributed samples from acute and convalescent COVID-19. T cells, B-cell-depleted T cells, or PBMCs provided the cDNA or gDNA that served as material.

TCRdb's copy holds only in-frame clones and misses some; the assay was immunoSEQ multiplex PCR. The repertoire holds about 430,000 clones, with approximately 88% as singletons. The V segment lost 4 bases and the J segment 0 bases; nucleotides outside the gene matches: 5. The CDR3 is made up of 16 amino acids. The germline V gene encodes CDR1 LNHDA and CDR2 SQIVND (reference sequence). This clone was seen a few times. This sequence joins TRBV19 and TRBJ1-1; 10 bases are shared with TRBD1. This sequence was found in a woman under 40 with acute COVID-19. The sample was PBMCs or T cells enriched from blood (not recorded which). The CDR3 DNA sequence: TGTGCCAGTAGTAACTGGGACAGGGGTTTGAACACTGAAGCTTTCTTT. Its translation: CASSNWDRGLNTEAFF.